The clone carrying this TCR beta chain has just a few counts. The antigen is unknown. The record originates from a study of beta chain features in type 1 diabetes. CDR1 is SQVTM and CDR2 is ANQGSEA in the germline V gene. The ends were cut back, 4 bases at V and 3 bases at J, with 15 bases in the middle. This CDR3 has 15 amino acids. Sequenced material consisted of expressed TCRB transcripts (all of the isolated RNA was reverse transcribed). Assay: immunoSEQ multiplex PCR; the TCRdb copy retains only in-frame clones and omits some. The repertoire holds 250,000 to 300,000 clones, with about 23% as singletons. Overall study results and limits: TCRB CDR3s were moderately but significantly shorter in Type 1 diabetes patients in all four CD4+ subsets.

The TCR originated in a woman aged 30 to 39 with type 1 diabetes. Sequencing was done on a sample of naive CD4+ T cells from blood. J is TRBJ2-2 and V is TRBV29-1, with D possibly matching TRBD2 (5 bases). This CDR3 reads CSVATRLAYTGELFF. The CDR3 DNA reads as TGCAGCGTTGCCACAAGGCTAGCCTACACCGGGGAGCTGTTTTTT.